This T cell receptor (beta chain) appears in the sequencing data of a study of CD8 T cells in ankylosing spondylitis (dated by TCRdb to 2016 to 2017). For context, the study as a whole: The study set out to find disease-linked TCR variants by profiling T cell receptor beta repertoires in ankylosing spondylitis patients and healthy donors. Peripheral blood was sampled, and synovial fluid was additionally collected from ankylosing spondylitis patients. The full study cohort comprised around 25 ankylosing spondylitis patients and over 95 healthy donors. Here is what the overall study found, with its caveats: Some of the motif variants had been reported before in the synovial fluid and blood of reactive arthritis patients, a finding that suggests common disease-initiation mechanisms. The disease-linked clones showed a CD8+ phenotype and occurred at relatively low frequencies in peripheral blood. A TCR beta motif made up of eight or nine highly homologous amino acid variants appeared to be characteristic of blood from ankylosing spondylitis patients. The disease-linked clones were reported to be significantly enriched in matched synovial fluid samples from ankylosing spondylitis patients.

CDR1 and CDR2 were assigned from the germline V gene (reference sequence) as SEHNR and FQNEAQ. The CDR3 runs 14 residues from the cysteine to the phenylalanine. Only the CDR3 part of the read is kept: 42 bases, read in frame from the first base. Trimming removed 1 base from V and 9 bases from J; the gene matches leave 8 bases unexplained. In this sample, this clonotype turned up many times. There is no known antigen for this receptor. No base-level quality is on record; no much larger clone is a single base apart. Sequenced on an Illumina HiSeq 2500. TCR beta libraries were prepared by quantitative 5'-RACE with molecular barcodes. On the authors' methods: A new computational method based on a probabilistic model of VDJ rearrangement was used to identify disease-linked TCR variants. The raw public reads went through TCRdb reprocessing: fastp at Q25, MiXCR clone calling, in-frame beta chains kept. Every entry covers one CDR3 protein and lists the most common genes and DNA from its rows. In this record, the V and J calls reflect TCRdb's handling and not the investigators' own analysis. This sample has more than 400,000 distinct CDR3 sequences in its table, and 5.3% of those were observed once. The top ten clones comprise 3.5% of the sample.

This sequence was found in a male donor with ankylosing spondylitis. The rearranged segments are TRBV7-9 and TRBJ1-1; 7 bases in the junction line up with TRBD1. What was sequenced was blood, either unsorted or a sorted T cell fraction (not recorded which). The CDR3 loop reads CASSLETQGVKAFF. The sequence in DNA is TGTGCCAGCAGCTTAGAGACGCAGGGGGTGAAAGCTTTCTTT.